Listed below are T cell receptor beta chains from one sample, sequenced in a study of tumor-infiltrating lymphocytes in primary liver carcinoma. TCRdb itself ran the multiplex PCR reads through MiXCR, one entry per CDR3 protein. The sample lists about 180,000 distinct CDR3 sequences, around 60% occurring once. The sequencing input was peripheral blood. All receptors derive from a man aged 40-49 years with primary liver carcinoma and hepatitis B virus infection. Each CDR3 is given with its conserved first and last residue. A D gene is named only where the DNA matches it firmly. Some rows have no size entry. The others give once, few or many, or a class for an expanded clone.

v_call	d_call	j_call	clone_size	cdr3_nt	cdr3_aa
TRBV6-1	NA	TRBJ2-5	few	TGTGCCAGCAGTCTCCGGACCCGCGAGGGGACCCAGTACTTC	CASSLRTREGTQYF
TRBV2	NA	TRBJ1-5	few	TGTGCCAGCAGTGGACAGAGCAATCAGCCCCAGCATTTT	CASSGQSNQPQHF
TRBV6-1	NA	TRBJ2-1	NA	TGTGCCAGCAGTGAACTTAGCGGCACATGGAGCATCTTC	CASSELSGTWSIF
TRBV28	TRBD2	TRBJ2-3	NA	TGTGCCAGCAGACGCCAGTGGGGCCCGGGACTAGCGGGAGATTTGACTAGCACAGATACGCAGTATTTT	CASRRQWGPGLAGDLTSTDTQYF
TRBV7-8	TRBD2	TRBJ2-4	many	TGTGCCAGCAGCTCCTCGAGACTAGCGGGGAAAAACCTAAAAAACATTCAGTACTTC	CASSSSRLAGKNLKNIQYF
TRBV7-9	TRBD2	TRBJ2-7	NA	TGTGCCAGCAGCTCGGGGGGGTCCCACGAGCAGTACTTC	CASSSGGSHEQYF
TRBV10-3	TRBD1	TRBJ2-1	many	TGTGCCATCAGAGTCGGACAGGGGGAAGGCGAGCAGTTCTTC	CAIRVGQGEGEQFF
TRBV11-3	TRBD2	TRBJ2-1	many	TGTGCCAGCAGCCGGACGGGGGGGGCAGGCAATGAGCAGTTCTTC	CASSRTGGAGNEQFF
TRBV12-3/TRBV12-4	NA	TRBJ2-1	NA	TGTGCCAGCAGTTTGTGGGTTCAGTCCAATGAGCAGTTCTTT	CASSLWVQSNEQFF
TRBV12-3/TRBV12-4	NA	TRBJ1-2	once	TGTGCCAGCAGTTTAGCGGAGGGGATTGCCTATGGCTACACCTTC	CASSLAEGIAYGYTF
TRBV7-2	NA	TRBJ2-7	NA	TGTGCCAGCAGCCCCTTTCGGGGAGGAGGGGGCGAGCAGTACTTC	CASSPFRGGGGEQYF
TRBV6-1	TRBD2	TRBJ2-1	few	TGTGCCAGCAGGCGACTAGCGGCCGCGTACAATGAGCAGTTCTTC	CASRRLAAAYNEQFF